This TCR beta chain was observed in a study of T cells after yellow fever vaccination. TCRdb re-analysed the 5' RACE reads in MiXCR, keeping a single row per CDR3 protein. The sample yields 350,000 to 450,000 distinct CDR3 sequences, roughly 6.2% seen once. The germline V gene has CDR1 SGHDT and CDR2 YYEEEE. CDR3 length: 15 amino acids. V shed 5 bases and J 0 bases; nucleotides not matched to a gene: 5. Specimen: PBMCs, collected 5 days after the yellow fever booster vaccination. This clonotype originated in a man younger than 45 who received the YFV17D yellow fever vaccine. The chain joins TRBV5-6 to TRBJ2-3; TRBD1 matches at 8 bases. As DNA, the CDR3 is TGTGCCAGCAGTACAGGGGGTAGGAGCACAGATACGCAGTATTTT. This codes for CASSTGGRSTDTQYF.